The present T cell receptor (beta chain) was sequenced within a study of blood T cell repertoires in COVID-19. Study-wide context: COVID-19 samples, acute and convalescent, were from the United States, Italy and Spain. Sources were T cells, B-cell-depleted T cells, or PBMCs; the material itself was cDNA or gDNA.

This clone was counted between two and nine times. The table came from immunoSEQ multiplex PCR; TCRdb's copy has only in-frame clones and leaves some out. The profile covers around 160,000 clones, with 80% appearing a single time and 4.5% to 7.5% taken by the ten largest. Participants' reported clinical history set cohort assignment. Donors in Cohort 3 who had recovered were those with two negative PCRs, healthcare professional clearance, or resolution of their symptoms. Sample: PBMCs or T cells enriched from blood (not recorded which). This TCR came from a man in his forties or fifties who had recovered from COVID-19.

As DNA, the CDR3 is TGTGCCAGCAGTTATCGGGGGGTGGGGTTCACTGAAGCTTTCTTT. Its translation is CASSYRGVGFTEAFF. The J gene is TRBJ1-1, the V gene TRBV6-5, with a weak D call TRBD1 (5 bases). V dropped 3 bases and J dropped 4 bases, with 15 bases sitting between them. The germline CDR1 and CDR2 sequences are MNHEY and SVGAGI. This CDR3 has 15 residues.